A selection of T cell receptor beta chains follows, all from one sample in a study of blood T cell repertoires in COVID-19. Using immunoSEQ multiplex PCR, the repertoire was profiled, and TCRdb retains in-frame clones only, with some absent. The table records 310,000 or so clones, about nine tenths of them present only once. Specimen: PBMCs or T cells enriched from blood (not recorded which). These receptors all come from a woman aged 18-29 years who had recovered from COVID-19. The CDR3 runs from the conserved cysteine through the conserved F or W. The order of the fields is J gene, V gene, clone size, D gene, CDR3 protein, CDR3 DNA. D genes are given only for firm matches. Not every row has a clone size; where given, it reads once, few, many or a size class.

j_call: TRBJ1-5
v_call: TRBV19
clone_size: -
d_call: -
cdr3_aa: CASSIISRQPQHF
cdr3_nt: TGTGCCAGTAGTATTATTTCCCGGCAGCCCCAGCATTTT

j_call: TRBJ2-2
v_call: TRBV4-1
clone_size: -
d_call: -
cdr3_aa: CASSHAGGAGELFF
cdr3_nt: TGCGCCAGCAGCCACGCCGGGGGAGCCGGGGAGCTGTTTTTT

j_call: TRBJ2-1
v_call: TRBV6-1
clone_size: -
d_call: TRBD2
cdr3_aa: CASSAVTSGSGYNEQFF
cdr3_nt: TGTGCCAGCAGTGCCGTGACTAGCGGGAGTGGGTACAATGAGCAGTTCTTC

j_call: TRBJ1-2
v_call: TRBV19
clone_size: -
d_call: TRBD1
cdr3_aa: CASSAGQGAYYGYTF
cdr3_nt: TGTGCCAGTAGTGCCGGACAGGGGGCTTACTATGGCTACACCTTC

j_call: TRBJ1-4
v_call: TRBV5-1
clone_size: -
d_call: TRBD1
cdr3_aa: CASSPGQGASTNEKLFF
cdr3_nt: TGCGCCAGCAGCCCGGGACAGGGGGCATCGACTAATGAAAAACTGTTTTTT

j_call: TRBJ2-3
v_call: TRBV24-1
clone_size: -
d_call: -
cdr3_aa: CATKEEDTQYF
cdr3_nt: TGTGCCACCAAGGAGGAAGATACGCAGTATTTT

j_call: TRBJ2-5
v_call: TRBV4-2
clone_size: -
d_call: TRBD2
cdr3_aa: CASSQDGSGGAETQYF
cdr3_nt: TGTGCCAGCAGCCAAGATGGTAGCGGGGGGGCAGAGACCCAGTACTTC

j_call: TRBJ1-2
v_call: TRBV2
clone_size: -
d_call: TRBD1
cdr3_aa: CASSRTGGYYGYTF
cdr3_nt: TGTGCCAGCAGCCGGACAGGGGGTTACTATGGCTACACCTTC

j_call: TRBJ1-2
v_call: TRBV9
clone_size: -
d_call: -
cdr3_aa: CASSVTGGLNGYTF
cdr3_nt: TGTGCCAGCAGCGTAACCGGGGGGCTTAACGGCTACACCTTC

j_call: TRBJ1-5
v_call: TRBV5-8
clone_size: -
d_call: TRBD1
cdr3_aa: CASRSDRVNQPQHF
cdr3_nt: TGTGCCAGCAGGAGTGACAGGGTTAATCAGCCCCAGCATTTT

j_call: TRBJ2-3
v_call: TRBV30
clone_size: -
d_call: TRBD2
cdr3_aa: CAWSVLAGVTDTQYF
cdr3_nt: TGTGCCTGGAGTGTACTAGCGGGGGTTACAGATACGCAGTATTTT

j_call: TRBJ1-1
v_call: TRBV10-3
clone_size: -
d_call: -
cdr3_aa: CAISESSGDYTEAFF
cdr3_nt: TGTGCCATCAGTGAGTCGTCTGGGGACTACACTGAAGCTTTCTTT

j_call: TRBJ2-7
v_call: TRBV7-9
clone_size: -
d_call: TRBD1
cdr3_aa: CASSLGVTGDIHEQYF
cdr3_nt: TGTGCCAGCAGCTTAGGTGTCACAGGGGATATCCACGAGCAGTACTTC

j_call: TRBJ2-1
v_call: TRBV7-2
clone_size: -
d_call: TRBD2
cdr3_aa: CASSLKGGWGNEQFF
cdr3_nt: TGTGCCAGCAGCTTAAAGGGAGGGTGGGGCAATGAGCAGTTCTTC

j_call: TRBJ1-6
v_call: TRBV2
clone_size: -
d_call: TRBD1
cdr3_aa: CASSVGQGSDNSPLHF
cdr3_nt: TGTGCCAGCAGTGTGGGACAGGGGAGTGATAATTCACCCCTCCACTTT

j_call: TRBJ1-1
v_call: TRBV19
clone_size: -
d_call: -
cdr3_aa: CASTPGGSSTEAFF
cdr3_nt: TGTGCTAGTACGCCCGGAGGGTCGAGCACTGAAGCTTTCTTT

j_call: TRBJ1-2
v_call: TRBV6-5
clone_size: -
d_call: TRBD1
cdr3_aa: CASSRDRRDGYTF
cdr3_nt: TGTGCCAGCAGTCGGGACAGGAGGGATGGCTACACCTTC

j_call: TRBJ1-2
v_call: TRBV6-1
clone_size: -
d_call: TRBD1
cdr3_aa: CASSAAGQGTGGYTF
cdr3_nt: TGTGCCAGCAGTGCGGCGGGACAGGGGACGGGCGGCTACACCTTC

j_call: TRBJ1-1
v_call: TRBV7-6
clone_size: -
d_call: -
cdr3_aa: CASSLVRGQNTEAFF
cdr3_nt: TGTGCCAGCAGCTTAGTTAGGGGACAGAACACTGAAGCTTTCTTT

j_call: TRBJ1-2
v_call: TRBV30
clone_size: -
d_call: -
cdr3_aa: CAWSQNYGYTF
cdr3_nt: TGTGCCTGGAGTCAAAACTATGGCTACACCTTC

j_call: TRBJ2-7
v_call: TRBV25-1
clone_size: once
d_call: -
cdr3_aa: CASSGASYEQYF
cdr3_nt: TGTGCCAGCAGTGGAGCCTCCTACGAGCAGTACTTC

j_call: TRBJ2-5
v_call: TRBV10-3
clone_size: -
d_call: TRBD2
cdr3_aa: CAIRSGGAQETQYF
cdr3_nt: TGTGCCATCAGAAGCGGGGGGGCTCAAGAGACCCAGTACTTC

j_call: TRBJ2-7
v_call: TRBV6-2/TRBV6-3
clone_size: -
d_call: -
cdr3_aa: CASSYPQAVLTYEQYF
cdr3_nt: TGTGCCAGCAGTTACCCACAGGCGGTCCTAACCTACGAGCAGTACTTC

j_call: TRBJ2-1
v_call: TRBV7-3
clone_size: few
d_call: TRBD2
cdr3_aa: CASSHYGRGLEDNEQFF
cdr3_nt: TGTGCCAGCAGCCATTACGGGAGGGGACTAGAAGACAATGAGCAGTTCTTC

j_call: TRBJ2-5
v_call: TRBV18
clone_size: -
d_call: -
cdr3_aa: CASSPQSTLETQYF
cdr3_nt: TGTGCCAGCTCACCGCAGTCCACCCTGGAGACCCAGTACTTC

j_call: TRBJ2-1
v_call: TRBV7-8
clone_size: -
d_call: -
cdr3_aa: CASSAPSSWDYNEQFF
cdr3_nt: TGTGCCAGCAGCGCTCCTAGCAGCTGGGACTACAATGAGCAGTTCTTC

j_call: TRBJ2-2
v_call: TRBV24-1
clone_size: -
d_call: TRBD1
cdr3_aa: CATSGTGSSTGELFF
cdr3_nt: TGTGCCACCAGTGGGACAGGGTCGAGCACCGGGGAGCTGTTTTTT

j_call: TRBJ2-7
v_call: TRBV6-5
clone_size: -
d_call: TRBD1
cdr3_aa: CASSYGQGYYEQYF
cdr3_nt: TGTGCCAGCAGTTACGGACAGGGATACTACGAGCAGTACTTC

j_call: TRBJ1-2
v_call: TRBV27
clone_size: -
d_call: -
cdr3_aa: CASSWRQTTNYGYTF
cdr3_nt: TGTGCCAGCAGTTGGAGACAGACCACTAACTATGGCTACACCTTC

j_call: TRBJ2-1
v_call: TRBV5-4
clone_size: -
d_call: -
cdr3_aa: CASSPLKGGVNEQFF
cdr3_nt: TGTGCCAGCAGCCCACTCAAAGGCGGCGTTAATGAGCAGTTCTTC

j_call: TRBJ1-1
v_call: TRBV10-3
clone_size: -
d_call: -
cdr3_aa: CAISAASNTEAFF
cdr3_nt: TGTGCCATCAGTGCCGCGTCGAACACTGAAGCTTTCTTT

j_call: TRBJ2-5
v_call: TRBV10-1
clone_size: -
d_call: -
cdr3_aa: CASSESGGQETQYF
cdr3_nt: TGCGCCAGCAGTGAGAGCGGAGGACAAGAGACCCAGTACTTC

j_call: TRBJ2-1
v_call: TRBV6-5
clone_size: -
d_call: TRBD1
cdr3_aa: CASTPGQTYNEQFF
cdr3_nt: TGTGCCAGCACCCCGGGACAGACCTACAATGAGCAGTTCTTC

j_call: TRBJ2-3
v_call: TRBV10-3
clone_size: -
d_call: TRBD1
cdr3_aa: CAIRARDRDFDTQYF
cdr3_nt: TGTGCCATCAGAGCGCGGGACAGGGATTTCGATACGCAGTATTTT

j_call: TRBJ1-2
v_call: TRBV20-1
clone_size: -
d_call: -
cdr3_aa: CSCSGVYGYTF
cdr3_nt: TGCAGTTGCTCGGGGGTTTACGGCTACACCTTC

j_call: TRBJ1-2
v_call: TRBV29-1
clone_size: -
d_call: -
cdr3_aa: CSVEGAGEPDYGYTF
cdr3_nt: TGCAGCGTTGAAGGAGCAGGGGAACCGGACTATGGCTACACCTTC

j_call: TRBJ1-1
v_call: TRBV28
clone_size: -
d_call: -
cdr3_aa: CATIRVNTEAFF
cdr3_nt: TGTGCCACCATTCGGGTGAACACTGAAGCTTTCTTT